This entry lists 26 T cell receptor beta chains sequenced from one sample in a study of neurological immune-mediated disorders. TCRdb re-derived calls from the 5' RACE reads in MiXCR, one entry per CDR3 protein. The sample holds roughly 100,000 distinct CDR3 sequences; 11% are singletons and the top ten take under 3.5%. Time point reported: longitudinal time-point 3. Sequenced sample: PBMCs. These receptors came from a female donor with HTLV-1-associated myelopathy (HAM/TSP).

In this sample, this clonotype turned up many times. This chain uses TRBV5-6 with TRBJ2-6; D not certain. Between the trimmed V and J ends, which lost 4 bases and 0 bases, there was a span of 8 bases. The germline CDR1 and CDR2 sequences are SGHDT and YYEEEE. The CDR3 has 15 residues. The CDR3 region is CASSLRFSGANVLTF. CDR3 nucleotides: TGTGCCAGCAGCCTCAGATTCTCTGGGGCCAACGTCCTGACTTTC. The variable domain in full, completed from reference TRBV5-6 and TRBJ2-6, reads DAGVTQSPTHLIKTRGQQVTLRCSPKSGHDTVSWYQQALGQGPQFIFQYYEEEERQRGNFPDRFSGHQFPNYSSELNVNALLLGDSALYLCASSLRFSGANVLTFGAGSRLTVL.

Ten or more counts support this clonotype. The V and J genes are TRBV9 and TRBJ1-2, with 9 positions matching TRBD1. Germline trimming cut 2 bases from V and 1 base from J; bases unmatched to any gene: 3. Germline V CDR1 and CDR2: SGDLS, YYNGEE. The length of the CDR3 is 15 residues. CDR3: CASSVGTGINYGYTF. CDR3 DNA sequence: TGTGCCAGCAGCGTGGGGACAGGGATTAACTATGGCTACACCTTC. Variable domain in full (rest from reference TRBV9 and TRBJ1-2): DSGVTQTPKHLITATGQRVTLRCSPRSGDLSVYWYQQSLDQGLQFLIQYYNGEERAKGNILERFSAQQFPDLHSELNLSSLELGDSALYFCASSVGTGINYGYTFGSGTRLTVV.

This clonotype showed up many times. The rearrangement joins TRBV29-1 to TRBJ2-5; D unresolved. V dropped 7 bases and J dropped 3 bases, with 12 bases sitting between them. Germline V lookup: CDR1 SQVTM, CDR2 ANQGSEA. The CDR3 contains 12 residues. The CDR3 sequence is CSADTFEETQYF. The CDR3 coding sequence is TGCAGCGCCGATACATTCGAAGAGACCCAGTACTTC.

This clonotype turned up a few times. The V and J genes are TRBV5-1 and TRBJ2-1; the match to TRBD1 covers 9 bases. CDR1 and CDR2 (germline): SGHRS, YFSETQ. CDR3 length: 17 amino acids. V shed 4 bases, J shed 4 bases, and the junction held 12 bases outside the gene matches. CDR3 amino acids: CASSPGTGPPLYNEQFF. For the CDR3, the DNA is TGCGCCAGCAGCCCGGGGACAGGGCCCCCTCTTTACAATGAGCAGTTCTTC. The entire variable domain, with the rest obtained from reference TRBV5-1 and TRBJ2-1, is as follows: KAGVTQTPRYLIKTRGQQVTLSCSPISGHRSVSWYQQTPGQGLQFLFEYFSETQRNKGNFPGRFSGRQFSNSRSEMNVSTLELGDSALYLCASSPGTGPPLYNEQFFGPGTRLTVL.

This clonotype has at least ten counts. This chain joins TRBV12-3 or TRBV12-4 and TRBJ1-2; TRBD1 matches at 12 bases. The CDR3 covers 16 residues. J lost 8 bases, V lost 4 bases, and 11 bases had no gene match. This CDR3 reads CASSSPGTGGAWGYTF. DNA for the CDR3: TGTGCCAGCAGTTCTCCCGGGACAGGGGGCGCTTGGGGCTACACCTTC.

This clonotype was seen once. A much larger clone lies one base from this, so it may be a read error. The chain is built from TRBV5-1 and TRBJ2-2, with D uncertain. The CDR3 is 12 amino acids. Germline V lookup: CDR1 SGHRS, CDR2 YFSETQ. CDR3 loop: CASSWNTRELFF. CDR3 DNA: TGCGCCAGCAGCTGGAACACCAGGGAGCTGTTTTTT.

This clonotype was counted many times. The CDR3 nucleotides are TGTGCCAGCAGTAAACAGGGTCCCGGGGAGCTGTTTTTT. Translating it yields CASSKQGPGELFF. The chain employs TRBV11-3 and TRBJ2-2; D possibly corresponds to TRBD1 (6 bases). CDR1 SGHNT and CDR2 YENEEA come from the germline V gene. The CDR3 contains 13 residues. Trimming shortened V by 6 bases and J by 6 bases, and 11 bases separated the two germline ends.

The table lists this clonotype with many counts. This chain connects TRBV29-1 to TRBJ2-1; tentative D call: TRBD1 (5 bases). The CDR3 is made up of 16 amino acids. The V gene's germline CDR1 is SQVTM and CDR2 ANQGSEA. Trimming stripped 0 bases from V and 6 bases from J, with 18 bases between. Here the CDR3 reads CSVEDPGSQGANEQFF. CDR3 sequence (DNA): TGCAGCGTTGAAGATCCTGGGTCGCAGGGCGCCAATGAGCAGTTCTTC.

The chain is built from TRBV20-1 and TRBJ2-7; D not resolved. Germline assignment: CDR1 DFQATT and CDR2 SNEGSKA (reference sequence). V shed 2 bases and J shed 1 base, with 9 bases lying between them. CDR3 length: 13 residues. The CDR3 protein is CSARSPASYEQYF. In DNA form, the CDR3 reads TGCAGTGCTAGATCGCCGGCTTCCTACGAGCAGTACTTC.

This clonotype was seen many times. The rearrangement uses TRBV20-1 and TRBJ2-5; TRBD2 aligns across 11 bases. V shed 4 bases and J 5 bases; nucleotides not matched to a gene: 6. In germline, CDR1 is DFQATT, CDR2 SNEGSKA (reference sequence). The CDR3 sequence is 14 residues long. The CDR3 region has the DNA TGCAGTGCTATAGCGGGGGGGTCCGGTGAGACCCAGTACTTC. Residues: CSAIAGGSGETQYF.

This clonotype came up many times. The chain joins TRBV4-2 to TRBJ2-7, with D possibly matching TRBD2 (6 bases). CDR1 and CDR2 (germline): LGHNA, YNFKEQ. This CDR3 has 22 amino acids. V was trimmed by 5 bases and J by 4 bases, leaving 39 bases between them. CDR3 nucleotide sequence: TGTGCCAGCAGCATACACCTACGTGGACCAGGACTATCCACCGGGAGCGGGTACGAGCAGTACTTC. It encodes CASSIHLRGPGLSTGSGYEQYF.

This clonotype came up many times. The rearrangement links TRBV7-2 to TRBJ1-2, with 9 bases fitting TRBD1. V lost 5 bases and J lost 7; bases outside the gene matches: 5. The CDR3 is 13 amino acids. Germline V gene data show CDR1 as SGHTA and CDR2 as FQGNSA. CDR3 region: CASSTGGDGGYTF. In DNA, the CDR3 is TGTGCCAGCAGCACAGGGGGCGATGGTGGCTACACCTTC.

This clonotype was found many times. The CDR3 DNA reads TGTGCCAGCAGTTTATCCGGCCAGGGGACCCTCCACTTT. Residues: CASSLSGQGTLHF. The gene calls are TRBV28 and TRBJ1-6; a weak D match, TRBD1 (6 bases). Germline loops: CDR1 MDHEN, CDR2 SYDVKM. CDR3 length: 13 residues. Trimming pared 1 base from V and 14 bases from J, leaving 12 bases between.

The table lists this clonotype with many counts. The chain has TRBV20-1 and TRBJ2-1; TRBD2 matches at 8 bases. CDR3 size: 15 residues. With V trimmed by 6 bases and J by 7 bases, 14 bases remained unmatched. CDR1 is DFQATT and CDR2 is SNEGSKA in the germline V gene (reference sequence). In DNA, the CDR3 is TGCAGTGCCACGGCGGGGGTAGCGGGGAGGAATGAGCAGTTCTTC. Translating it yields CSATAGVAGRNEQFF.

This clonotype was counted many times. CDR3 nucleotides: TGTGCCAGCAGACTTGAAATGGGTCCTTCCTACGAGCAGTACTTC. Its protein product is CASRLEMGPSYEQYF. The J gene is TRBJ2-7, the V gene TRBV28; D is undetermined. Trimming shortened V by 6 bases and J by 1 base, and 16 bases separated the two germline ends. The CDR3 is 15 amino acids. Per the germline V gene, CDR1 is MDHEN and CDR2 is SYDVKM.

With respect to this clonotype: A read error is possible here, since a much larger clone lies one base away. CDR3 amino acids: CSVGIQGWWTQYF. The DNA of the CDR3 is TGCAGCGTCGGCATTCAGGGCTGGTGGACCCAGTACTTC. The rearrangement joins TRBV29-1 to TRBJ2-5; a possible D gene is TRBD1 (5 bases). The CDR3 sequence is 13 residues long. From germline, CDR1 is SQVTM and CDR2 ANQGSEA. Trimming took off 6 bases at V and 7 bases at J, with 18 bases between the two ends.

This clonotype was observed many times. This chain links TRBV20-1 with TRBJ1-5; the D gene is possibly TRBD1 (5 bases). V lost 5 bases and J 4 bases, leaving 15 bases between the germline ends. CDR1 DFQATT and CDR2 SNEGSKA come from the germline V gene (reference sequence). This CDR3 is built from 14 residues. CDR3 protein: CSAVTGTGNQPQHF. CDR3 in DNA: TGCAGTGCTGTTACCGGGACGGGGAATCAGCCCCAGCATTTT.

This clonotype showed up many times. This chain links TRBV6-6 with TRBJ1-1; D is undetermined. Trimming took 4 bases from V and 10 from J, leaving 10 bases between them. The CDR3 totals 11 residues. Per the germline V gene, CDR1 is MNHNY and CDR2 is SVGAGI (reference sequence). CDR3 in amino acids: CASSSEAGAFF. CDR3 coding DNA: TGTGCCAGCAGTTCCGAGGCAGGAGCTTTCTTT.

The chain joins TRBV5-1 to TRBJ2-7, with D tentatively TRBD2 (5 bases). V was shortened by 5 bases and J by 3 bases, with 15 bases between the two germline ends. The CDR3 is 14 amino acids. The germline V gene encodes CDR1 SGHRS and CDR2 YFSETQ. CDR3 DNA sequence: TGCGCCAGCAGTGGGGAGTCACCCAACTACGAGCAGTACTTC. As protein: CASSGESPNYEQYF.

This clonotype was detected only a few times. This chain connects TRBV11-3 to TRBJ2-5; 8 bases are shared with TRBD1. Germline V CDR1 and CDR2: SGHNT, YENEEA. The CDR3 covers 17 residues. The trim removed 2 bases at V and 3 bases at J, leaving 11 bases unmatched. The CDR3 DNA reads as TGTGCCAGCAGCTTATCTACAGGGGGTTCTCCGAAAGAGACCCAGTACTTC. As protein: CASSLSTGGSPKETQYF.

At least ten counts were recorded for this clonotype. This chain connects TRBV20-1 to TRBJ1-2, with 10 bases lining up with TRBD1. There are 16 residues in the CDR3. The V segment lost 3 bases and the J segment 3 bases; nucleotides outside the gene matches: 10. The germline gives CDR1 DFQATT, CDR2 SNEGSKA (reference sequence). The CDR3 DNA reads as TGCAGTGCTAGCCCCCTTGACAGGGGGCGGGACTATGGCTACACCTTC. This translates into CSASPLDRGRDYGYTF.

This clonotype has a count of ten or more. V usage is TRBV5-1 and J usage is TRBJ2-5, with 7 nucleotides matching TRBD1. CDR3 size: 14 residues. With 4 bases clipped from V and 1 base from J, the junction kept 4 bases outside the gene matches. Germline V gene data show CDR1 as SGHRS and CDR2 as YFSETQ. The CDR3 bases are TGCGCCAGCAGCCAGGGACAGTTCCAAGAGACCCAGTACTTC. It codes for CASSQGQFQETQYF.

This clonotype occurred a few times. This chain joins TRBV20-1 and TRBJ2-3; D is uncertain. The CDR3 length is 16 residues. Germline V gene sequence: CDR1 DFQATT, CDR2 SNEGSKA (reference sequence). V was clipped by 1 base and J by 0 bases, with 14 bases between them. CDR3 nucleotide sequence: TGCAGTGCTAGAGGACGCACGAGAACTAGCACAGATACGCAGTATTTT. This codes for CSARGRTRTSTDTQYF.

There are a few counts of this clonotype. V usage is TRBV3-1 and J usage is TRBJ2-1; TRBD1 is a possible D gene (6 bases). Trimming left V 1 base short and J 8 bases short, with 21 bases between. Germline V gene data show CDR1 as LGHDT and CDR2 as YNNKEL (reference sequence). The CDR3 is 17 amino acids. Here the CDR3 DNA reads TGTGCCAGCAGCCAAGGAAGGCGGGTGTGGGGGCAGGATGAGCAGTTCTTC. Translating gives CASSQGRRVWGQDEQFF.

This clonotype was detected many times. The rearrangement joins TRBV5-1 to TRBJ2-2; TRBD2 matches at 13 bases. Trimming cost V 2 bases and J 5 bases; bases outside gene matches: 3. The CDR3 covers 16 residues. Germline CDR1 reads SGHRS; CDR2 reads YFSETQ. In nucleotides, the CDR3 is TGCGCCAGCAGCTTCGGACTAGCGGGGGAAACCGGGGAGCTGTTTTTT. It codes for CASSFGLAGETGELFF. Looking up the rest from reference TRBV5-1 and TRBJ2-2 gives the full variable domain: KAGVTQTPRYLIKTRGQQVTLSCSPISGHRSVSWYQQTPGQGLQFLFEYFSETQRNKGNFPGRFSGRQFSNSRSEMNVSTLELGDSALYLCASSFGLAGETGELFFGEGSRLTVL.

This clonotype came up many times. The rearrangement links TRBV7-2 to TRBJ1-2, with D tentatively TRBD1 (5 bases). This CDR3 has 14 amino acids. Germline CDR1 reads SGHTA; CDR2 reads FQGNSA. V gave up 1 base and J gave up 8 bases, with 14 bases separating them. CDR3 amino acids: CASSLESRVMGYTF. In DNA form, the CDR3 reads TGTGCCAGCAGCTTAGAATCCAGGGTGATGGGCTACACCTTC.